The T cell receptor (beta chain) under discussion was sequenced for a study of blood T cell repertoires in COVID-19. Germline V gene sequence: CDR1 SGHNT, CDR2 YYREEE (reference sequence). V was shortened by 1 base and J by 5 bases, with 12 bases between the two germline ends. The CDR3 is 14 residues long. The repertoire was sequenced with immunoSEQ multiplex PCR; TCRdb's copy has only in-frame clones and lacks some. This sample has 150,000 to 200,000 clones; 75% to 90% occur once, and the top ten carry under 15%. Those who participated ranged in age from about 18 to 89 years and resided in around 22 US areas.

Sample: PBMCs or T cells enriched from blood (not recorded which). The V and J genes are TRBV5-4 and TRBJ2-5; no reliable D call. This TCR was sampled from a woman aged 55-70 years who had recovered from COVID-19. The CDR3 DNA is TGTGCCAGCAGCTTGCCTGAGCGTCGGGAGACCCAGTACTTC. Translating it yields CASSLPERRETQYF.